This is a list of T cell receptor beta chains from one sample in a study of CD8 T cells in ankylosing spondylitis. TCRdb re-derived calls from the 5' RACE reads in MiXCR, one entry per CDR3 protein. Among under 250,000 distinct CDR3 sequences, 32% were seen once, and the ten largest hold 4% to 5.5%. Sequenced sample: blood, either unsorted or a sorted T cell fraction (not recorded which). The receptors were gathered from a male donor with ankylosing spondylitis or in good health (not recorded which). Each CDR3 is given with its conserved first and last residue. D genes are given only for firm matches. Size values are once, few and many counts, or a class for expanded clones, and some rows have none.

clone_size	v_call	j_call	d_call	cdr3_nt	cdr3_aa
.	TRBV20-1	TRBJ1-5	TRBD1	TGCAGTGCTAGAGAACTGACAGGGGGTAGTCAGCCCCAGCATTTT	CSARELTGGSQPQHF
once	TRBV11-2	TRBJ2-3	TRBD2	TGTGCCAGCAGGCCGGACAGCTTCGCGGGGGGGGATGGAACAGATACGCAGTATTTT	CASRPDSFAGGDGTDTQYF
.	TRBV5-1	TRBJ2-2	TRBD2	TGCGCCAGCAGCACGGGACCAGGGAGGGACACCGGGGAGCTGTTTTTT	CASSTGPGRDTGELFF
many	TRBV20-1	TRBJ2-7	.	TGCAGTGCTAGAGAAACAGGGAGCTCCTACGAGCAGTACTTC	CSARETGSSYEQYF
few	TRBV6-5	TRBJ2-7	TRBD1	TGTGCCAGCAGTTACGAGTACAGGGGGCAAGTCTACGAGCAGTACTTC	CASSYEYRGQVYEQYF
many	TRBV20-1	TRBJ1-5	.	TGCAGTGCTAGACAAGACGAGAATCAGCCCCAGCATTTT	CSARQDENQPQHF
.	TRBV29-1	TRBJ2-5	TRBD2	TGCAGCGTGACCGAATGGACTAGCCGGGAGACCCAGTACTTC	CSVTEWTSRETQYF
.	TRBV5-1	TRBJ1-2	.	TGCGCCAGCAGCTTGGCCACTTCCCGCTATGGCTACACCTTC	CASSLATSRYGYTF
.	TRBV5-6	TRBJ2-5	.	TGTGCCAGCAGCCCCCAAGGGGGGGCAGGAGAGACCCAGTACTTC	CASSPQGGAGETQYF
.	TRBV5-1	TRBJ1-2	TRBD1	TGCGCCAGCAGCCAAGACAGGGTACGGGGCTATGGCTACACCTTC	CASSQDRVRGYGYTF
.	TRBV28	TRBJ2-2	.	TGTGCCAGCAGTTTCCGTCGAGGCAGGGACACCGGGGAGCTGTTTTTT	CASSFRRGRDTGELFF
few	TRBV12-3/TRBV12-4	TRBJ2-1	.	TGTGCCAGCAGCCGTAGCCGGAGCTCCTACAATGAGCAGTTCTTC	CASSRSRSSYNEQFF
.	TRBV12-3/TRBV12-4	TRBJ2-3	TRBD2	TGTGCCAGCAGTTTCAGCGGGGGGAGGGGAGATACGCAGTATTTT	CASSFSGGRGDTQYF
few	TRBV20-1	TRBJ2-3	.	TGCAGTGCTAGTAAGGGGACCGGAGGCACAGATACGCAGTATTTT	CSASKGTGGTDTQYF
.	TRBV6-4	TRBJ2-3	.	TGTGCCAGCAGTCCGGCCCTCGGAGATACGCAGTATTTT	CASSPALGDTQYF
few	TRBV9	TRBJ2-3	.	TGTGCCAGCAGCGTAAAGGGGGTGCGCACAGATACGCAGTATTTT	CASSVKGVRTDTQYF
.	TRBV12-3/TRBV12-4	TRBJ2-7	TRBD1	TGTGCCAGCAGTCCCGGACAGGAATACTACGAGCAGTACTTC	CASSPGQEYYEQYF
.	TRBV20-1	TRBJ2-5	.	TGCAGTGATACGGACAACCAAGAGACCCAGTACTTC	CSDTDNQETQYF
.	TRBV7-6	TRBJ2-3	.	TGTGCCAGCAGTGCTAGCACAGATACGCAGTATTTT	CASSASTDTQYF
.	TRBV7-9	TRBJ1-2	TRBD1	TGTGCCAGCAGCTTAGCGCGAGTTTGGGGACAGACCTATGGCTACACCTTC	CASSLARVWGQTYGYTF
many	TRBV20-1	TRBJ2-4	.	TGCAGTGCAGCCGATGGCCAACTAGCCAAAAACATTCAGTACTTC	CSAADGQLAKNIQYF
.	TRBV5-6	TRBJ2-5	.	TGTGCCAGCAGCAGAGGGCAGGTTACGGAGACCCAGTACTTC	CASSRGQVTETQYF
few	TRBV24-1	TRBJ2-5	TRBD1	TGTGCCACCAGTGACCCCCGGGACAGGGAAGAGACCCAGTACTTC	CATSDPRDREETQYF
few	TRBV29-1	TRBJ2-3	.	TGCAGCGGTTGTACTCGTGGGCAGGGGACAGATACGCAGTATTTT	CSGCTRGQGTDTQYF
.	TRBV11-2	TRBJ2-6	.	TGTGCCAGCAGCCGACGGCTGTCTGGGGCCAACGTCCTGACTTTC	CASSRRLSGANVLTF
.	TRBV21-1	TRBJ1-5	.	TGTGCCAGCAGCAACCCCCCGCGTATCAGTCAGCCCCAGCATTTT	CASSNPPRISQPQHF
.	TRBV29-1	TRBJ1-1	.	TGCAGCGTTGCTGGGCTGGGCACTGAAGCTTTCTTT	CSVAGLGTEAFF
few	TRBV20-1	TRBJ2-1	TRBD2	TGCAGCGCCACGGGAGGCCACAATGAGCAGTTCTTC	CSATGGHNEQFF
.	TRBV7-9	TRBJ1-1	TRBD1	TGTGCCAGCAGCCCGTGGACAGGGTGGATGAACACTGAAGCTTTCTTT	CASSPWTGWMNTEAFF
few	TRBV20-1	TRBJ2-1	.	TGCAGTGCTAGCAAATCAATAGTGGGACTCCCAGAGGATGAGCAGTTCTTC	CSASKSIVGLPEDEQFF
.	TRBV12-3/TRBV12-4	TRBJ1-1	.	TGTGCCAGCAGGAACAAGGGGAACACTGAAGCTTTCTTT	CASRNKGNTEAFF
.	TRBV7-9	TRBJ2-3	.	TGTGCCAGCAGCTTTGACAGCAGCACAGATACGCAGTATTTT	CASSFDSSTDTQYF
.	TRBV5-1	TRBJ2-1	.	TGCGCCAGCAGCTCAGGCCTCAATGAGCAGTTCTTC	CASSSGLNEQFF
.	TRBV9	TRBJ1-6	.	TGTGCCAGCAGCCCCCATCGGGGGGGTAATTCACCCCTCCACTTT	CASSPHRGGNSPLHF
.	TRBV7-6	TRBJ1-1	.	TGTGCCAGCAGCTCTGGACCCCGAACTGAAGCTTTCTTT	CASSSGPRTEAFF
few	TRBV20-1	TRBJ2-1	.	TGCAGTGCTAGCGGCGGATTTTCCTACAATGAGCAGTTCTTC	CSASGGFSYNEQFF
.	TRBV6-9	TRBJ1-2	.	TGTGCCAGCTCCCCCGGGGACTTTAGACACTATGGCTACACCTTC	CASSPGDFRHYGYTF
.	TRBV27	TRBJ2-7	.	TGTGCCAGCAGTTCCCCGGGGAGCGAGCAGTACTTC	CASSSPGSEQYF
few	TRBV20-1	TRBJ1-5	.	TGCAGTGCTAGCGACGGAACCAATCAGCCCCAGCATTTT	CSASDGTNQPQHF
.	TRBV9	TRBJ1-2	.	TGTGCCAGCAGCGTAGTTTCGGGCGGCGGAATGTATGGCTACACCTTC	CASSVVSGGGMYGYTF
.	TRBV5-1	TRBJ2-1	TRBD1	TGCGCCAGCAGCTTGGTCGACAGGGCCAACTACAATGAGCAGTTCTTC	CASSLVDRANYNEQFF
.	TRBV7-8	TRBJ2-3	TRBD2	TGTGCCAGCAGCCCCGGGACTAGCAGGGATACGCAGTATTTT	CASSPGTSRDTQYF
.	TRBV12-3/TRBV12-4	TRBJ2-1	.	TGTGCCAGCAGGCAGACCGGGACCCAATACCTGGAGCAGTTCTTC	CASRQTGTQYLEQFF
.	TRBV5-1	TRBJ2-3	TRBD1	TGCGCCAGCAGCTCGGGACAGGCGATCACAGATACGCAGTATTTT	CASSSGQAITDTQYF
.	TRBV27	TRBJ1-2	.	TGTGCCAGCAGTAGCTCGGCCGACCCCTTGGTCTATGGCTACACCTTC	CASSSSADPLVYGYTF
.	TRBV7-3	TRBJ1-2	.	TGTGCCAGCAGCTTCACTAGCAGGGGCTATGGCTACACCTTC	CASSFTSRGYGYTF
few	TRBV12-3/TRBV12-4	TRBJ2-1	.	TGTGCCAGCACTAGGGGGTGGGAGGGTGGCAATGAGCAGTTCTTC	CASTRGWEGGNEQFF
.	TRBV20-1	TRBJ2-5	.	TGCAGTGCAACTCGTGGGGGGGCCCAAGAGACCCAGTACTTC	CSATRGGAQETQYF
.	TRBV4-1	TRBJ2-5	TRBD2	TGCGCCAGCAGCCAAGATCGTGCTAGCGGAGAGACCCAGTACTTC	CASSQDRASGETQYF
.	TRBV10-3	TRBJ2-4	.	TGTGCCATCAGTGAACAGGGAGTGGGCATTCAGTACTTC	CAISEQGVGIQYF